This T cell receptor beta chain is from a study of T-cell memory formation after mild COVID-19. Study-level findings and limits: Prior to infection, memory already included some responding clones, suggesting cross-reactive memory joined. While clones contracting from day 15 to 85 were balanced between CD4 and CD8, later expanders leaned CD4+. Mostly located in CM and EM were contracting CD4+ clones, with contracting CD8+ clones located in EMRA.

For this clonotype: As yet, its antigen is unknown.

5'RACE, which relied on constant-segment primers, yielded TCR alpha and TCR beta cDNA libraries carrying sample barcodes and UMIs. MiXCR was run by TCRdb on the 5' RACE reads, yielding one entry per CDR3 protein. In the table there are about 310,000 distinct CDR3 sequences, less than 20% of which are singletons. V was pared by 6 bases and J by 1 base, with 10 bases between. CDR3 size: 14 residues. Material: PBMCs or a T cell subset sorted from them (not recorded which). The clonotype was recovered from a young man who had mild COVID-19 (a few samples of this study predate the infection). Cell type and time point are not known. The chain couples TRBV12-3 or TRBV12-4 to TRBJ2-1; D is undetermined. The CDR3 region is CASSKGASYNEQFF. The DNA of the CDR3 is TGTGCCAGCAGCAAAGGAGCGTCCTACAATGAGCAGTTCTTC.